These 8 T cell receptor beta chains were sequenced from one sample in a study of shared clonotypes between healthy human individuals. Here immunoSEQ multiplex PCR was the method, and the copy in TCRdb shows in-frame clones only, minus some. Here the sample spans under 2,000,000 clones, about 95% being singletons. The naive CD8 population came from CD45RO-negative cells selected for CCR7, without terminally differentiated effector memory CD45RA+ cells. Specimen: naive CD8+ T cells sorted from blood. The receptors were sampled from a man younger than 35 in good health.

Comments on this clone: The sample carries other DNA sequences with the same CDR3. The V call is TRBV15, the J call TRBJ1-1; 7 bases map to TRBD1. Trimming removed 3 bases from V and 0 bases from J; junction bases left unmatched: 4. In germline, CDR1 is LNHNV, CDR2 YYDKDF (reference sequence). CDR3 size: 15 residues. The CDR3 sequence: CATSSPGQLNTEAFF. CDR3 bases: TGTGCCACCAGCAGCCCGGGACAGCTGAACACTGAAGCTTTCTTT.

The rearrangement links TRBV14 to TRBJ1-1; maybe TRBD1 (5 bases). V lost 2 bases, J lost 4 bases, and 11 bases lay in between. Germline assignment: CDR1 SGHDN and CDR2 FVKESK. The CDR3 runs 14 residues. Written as DNA, the CDR3 is TGTGCCAGCAGCCAATTAGTGGGGGGCACTGAAGCTTTCTTT. Its translation: CASSQLVGGTEAFF.

V and J are TRBV10-1 and TRBJ2-5; D perhaps matches TRBD2 (5 bases). CDR1 and CDR2 from the germline V gene are WNHNN and SYGVQD (reference sequence). The V end lost 3 bases, the J end lost 5 bases, and 10 bases lay between the germline ends. The CDR3 runs to 13 residues. This CDR3 is CASSDTGTETQYF. CDR3 DNA: TGCGCCAGCAGTGATACGGGAACGGAGACCCAGTACTTC.

This CDR3 reads CASRAAGPDTQYF. The CDR3 bases are TGCGCCAGCCGTGCGGCGGGACCAGATACGCAGTATTTT. The chain recombines TRBV4-1 with TRBJ2-3; weak D call: TRBD2 (6 bases). The V and J ends lost 8 bases and 4 bases respectively, with 13 bases between them. This CDR3 has 13 amino acids. Germline loops: CDR1 MGHRA, CDR2 YSYEKL.

The chain uses TRBV13 and TRBJ2-1, with 10 bases fitting TRBD2. Germline-derived CDR1 and CDR2 are PRHDT and FYEKMQ (reference sequence). This CDR3 spans 14 amino acids. The junction had 2 bases not matched to a gene; V was cut back by 2 bases and J by 7 bases. The CDR3 nucleotides read TGTGCCAGCAGCTTACTAGCGGGAGCTAATGAGCAGTTCTTC. This translates into CASSLLAGANEQFF.

CDR3 coding DNA: TGTGCCAGTACTGGGCTGGGACCTAGGAGCTACAATGAGCAGTTCTTC. Protein sequence: CASTGLGPRSYNEQFF. This chain connects TRBV19 to TRBJ2-1, with D perhaps assigned TRBD1 or TRBD2 (5 bases each). The V end was cut by 7 bases, the J end by 3 bases, with 19 bases between. CDR3 length: 16 amino acids. Germline loops: CDR1 LNHDA, CDR2 SQIVND (reference sequence).

Remarks on this clone: The identical CDR3 is also encoded by other nucleotide sequences in the sample. The chain is built from TRBV6-5 and TRBJ2-7; D call uncertain. The V gene's germline CDR1 is MNHEY and CDR2 SVGAGI. The CDR3 has 13 amino acids. The germline V and J ends were trimmed by 0 bases and 3 bases, with 6 bases remaining between them. The CDR3 DNA sequence: TGTGCCAGCAGTTACTCGAGACGCTACGAGCAGTACTTC. Amino acids: CASSYSRRYEQYF.

The chain combines TRBV15 with TRBJ1-6, with TRBD1 identical over 7 bases. Germline V gives CDR1 LNHNV, CDR2 YYDKDF (reference sequence). This CDR3 has 14 amino acids. V was pared by 5 bases and J by 7 bases, with 5 bases of the junction left unmatched. The CDR3: CATSQDRQNSPLHF. CDR3 coding DNA: TGTGCCACCAGCCAGGACAGGCAGAATTCACCCCTCCACTTT. The complete variable domain, with remaining parts taken from reference TRBV15 and TRBJ1-6, reads DAMVIQNPRYQVTQFGKPVTLSCSQTLNHNVMYWYQQKSSQAPKLLFHYYDKDFNNEADTPDNFQSRRPNTSFCFLDIRSPGLGDTAMYLCATSQDRQNSPLHFGNGTRLTVT.